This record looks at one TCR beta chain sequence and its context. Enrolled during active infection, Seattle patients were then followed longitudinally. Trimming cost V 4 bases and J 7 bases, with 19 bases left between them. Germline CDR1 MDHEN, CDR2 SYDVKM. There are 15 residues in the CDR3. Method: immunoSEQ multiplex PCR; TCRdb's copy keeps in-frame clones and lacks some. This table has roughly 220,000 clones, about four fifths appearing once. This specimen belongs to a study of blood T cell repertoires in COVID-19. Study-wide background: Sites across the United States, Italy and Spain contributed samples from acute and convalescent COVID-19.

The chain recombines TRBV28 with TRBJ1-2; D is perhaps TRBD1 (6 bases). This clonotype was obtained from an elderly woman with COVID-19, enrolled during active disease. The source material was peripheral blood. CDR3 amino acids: CASSSPGEGGRGYTF. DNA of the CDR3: TGTGCCAGCAGTTCCCCCGGAGAAGGGGGTCGTGGCTACACCTTC.